This T cell receptor beta chain was found in a study of CD8 T cells in Susac syndrome. The CDR3 extends over 17 amino acids. Germline values: CDR1 LGHDT, CDR2 YNNKEL (reference sequence). V was clipped by 4 bases and J by 3 bases, with 22 bases between them. The RNA input was roughly 0.45 to 1 ug, and it was reverse transcribed with random hexamers. Amplification of TCR beta CDR3 used immunoSEQ multiplex PCR across 54 Vbeta and 13 Jbeta. In TCRdb, the immunoSEQ multiplex PCR reads were re-called with MiXCR into one record per CDR3 protein. The sample records about 400,000 distinct CDR3 sequences, more than 80% being singletons. CD8+ and CD4+ T cells from blood underwent TCR beta sequencing, which was carried out in a high-throughput format.

The TCR comes from a human donor with multiple sclerosis. Sequencing used CD8+ T cells from PBMCs. The chain couples TRBV3-1 to TRBJ2-7; no clear D. CDR3: CASSPLPFSHLSYEQYF. CDR3 sequence (DNA): TGTGCCAGCAGCCCCTTGCCGTTCAGCCATCTGAGCTACGAGCAGTACTTC.